This T cell receptor (beta chain) derives from a study of cytomegalovirus exposure and HLA in healthy donors. Looking at the study overall: Early on, a data release was issued that held roughly 86 million unique TCRs from HLA-typed donors.

The CDR3 totals 14 residues. CDR1 is MNHNY and CDR2 is SVGAGI in the germline V gene (reference sequence). J was trimmed by 0 bases and V by 6 bases; bases with no gene match: 5. Study observations and caveats: The Asian-associated ancestry cluster reportedly had fewer N-insertions than the approximately 610-donor mean in a later analysis. A later analysis associated some 18,000 TCR beta sequences with HLA alleles at a 0.05 false discovery rate. Later analysis indicated greater clonal expansion among HLA-associated TCR beta chains than among equally common other chains.

In regard to this clone: The antigen is not known.

PCR used 60 Vbeta primers and 13 Jbeta primers. The method was immunoSEQ multiplex PCR; TCRdb's version includes in-frame clones alone and lacks a portion of them. Of 150,000 to 200,000 clones in the sample, about 88% are singletons; the top ten hold 0.2% to 0.3%. This rearrangement joins TRBV6-6 to TRBJ2-7; 7 bases agree with TRBD2. The TCR originated in a girl under three years old in good health and CMV-seronegative. The sequencing sample was made of PBMCs. For the CDR3, the DNA is TGTGCCAGCAGGAGAGCGGGGAACTCCTACGAGCAGTACTTC. This encodes CASRRAGNSYEQYF.